This is a list of T cell receptor beta chains from one sample in a study of shared clonotypes between healthy human individuals. Data came from immunoSEQ multiplex PCR; TCRdb stores just in-frame clones and leaves some out. The repertoire holds about 590,000 clones, with roughly 96% as singletons. The sample comprised naive CD8+ T cells sorted from blood. The receptor set was obtained from a woman in her thirties in good health. CDR3s include the opening cysteine and the closing phenylalanine or tryptophan. The order of the fields is J gene, D gene, V gene, CDR3 protein. D genes are given only for firm matches.

TRBJ2-7 . TRBV27 CASSTATGRWEQYF
TRBJ1-1 . TRBV7-6 CASSFGKVTEAFF
TRBJ2-2 . TRBV19 CASSEVAGWAGELFF
TRBJ2-1 . TRBV5-1 CASSLDWARVVNEQFF
TRBJ2-7 . TRBV13 CASSLGGTYEQYF
TRBJ2-1 . TRBV16 CASSQSAGQFF
TRBJ2-1 . TRBV19 CASSIAGNSYNEQFF
TRBJ2-3 TRBD1 TRBV30 CAWSYFGTGGADTQYF
TRBJ1-1 . TRBV4-1 CASSATVNTEAFF
TRBJ2-5 TRBD2 TRBV7-9 CASSLAGLAGGLETQYF
TRBJ1-1 . TRBV5-1 CASSPGPPEAFF
TRBJ2-1 . TRBV7-3 CASSSQPSSYNEQFF
TRBJ2-7 . TRBV13 CASSLGPGTAYNEQYF
TRBJ2-2 TRBD2 TRBV7-9 CASSLPPVQRDNTGELFF
TRBJ2-4 TRBD1 TRBV5-1 CASSLDRGLWNIQYF
TRBJ2-2 TRBD1 TRBV27 CASSLWPDRTNTGELFF
TRBJ2-7 . TRBV7-2 CASTPFLGSDEQYF
TRBJ2-3 TRBD2 TRBV13 CASSPTLAGVTDTQYF
TRBJ2-7 . TRBV6-6 CASAVAGSYEQYF
TRBJ1-3 . TRBV28 CASSAIAGNTIYF
TRBJ2-1 TRBD2 TRBV29-1 CSVTGGEQFF
TRBJ2-5 . TRBV29-1 CSFSLETQYF
TRBJ1-5 TRBD1 TRBV2 CASTPGQGYQPQHF
TRBJ2-1 TRBD2 TRBV7-6 CASSSTSGPYNEQFF
TRBJ2-2 . TRBV4-1 CASSQDALGGLFF
TRBJ2-7 . TRBV5-6 CASSLASWSLGYEQYF
TRBJ2-3 . TRBV9 CASSVRPTDTQYF
TRBJ2-1 TRBD2 TRBV4-2 CASSQATSGAYNEQFF
TRBJ2-2 . TRBV2 CASQAGHTGELFF
TRBJ2-3 . TRBV13 CASSGSPRTDTQYF
TRBJ2-5 . TRBV19 CASKVGNTQYF
TRBJ2-7 TRBD2 TRBV7-6 CASSLAGGGGSGFYEQYF
TRBJ2-3 . TRBV4-1 CASSQGRVLDTQYF
TRBJ2-5 . TRBV28 CASSLRGVGSWYF
TRBJ2-7 . TRBV14 CASSHGSGYEQYF
TRBJ1-1 . TRBV27 CASRVEGEAFF
TRBJ2-1 TRBD2 TRBV15 CATSIRREVYNEQFF